What follows is one TCR beta chain and its context. The data derive from a study of blood T cell repertoires in COVID-19. The CDR3 is made up of 18 amino acids. The germline V gene has CDR1 SGHRS and CDR2 YFSETQ. The ends lost 1 base at V and 2 bases at J; junction bases unmatched: 15. As originally analysed: Reference gene primer amplification gave nucleated cell count estimates. This table comes from immunoSEQ multiplex PCR, and its TCRdb copy is limited to in-frame clones, with some not included. V, J and clone size are taken as reported in that table, and D and trimming were inferred from the DNA itself. The repertoire includes over 250,000 clones, about 89% of them detected once, and approximately 2.3% sits in the top ten.

The sample consisted of peripheral blood. The sequence was collected from a woman between 50 and 59 years old with acute or convalescent COVID-19. The chain recombines TRBV5-1 with TRBJ2-7; 7 nucleotides match TRBD1. CDR3 in amino acids: CASSLRSGTVQRTYEQYF. The CDR3 nucleotides are TGCGCCAGCAGCTTGCGCTCTGGGACAGTACAAAGAACCTACGAGCAGTACTTC. Based on the CDR3 plus reference TRBV5-1 and TRBJ2-7, the full variable domain is KAGVTQTPRYLIKTRGQQVTLSCSPISGHRSVSWYQQTPGQGLQFLFEYFSETQRNKGNFPGRFSGRQFSNSRSEMNVSTLELGDSALYLCASSLRSGTVQRTYEQYFGPGTRLTVT.